Each of the 4 T cell receptor beta chains below was sequenced from the same sample in a study of cytomegalovirus exposure and HLA in healthy donors. Researchers ran the PCR with 60 Vbeta and 13 Jbeta primers. Sequencing used immunoSEQ multiplex PCR; TCRdb keeps in-frame clones, though not all of them. The sample records roughly 100,000 clones, around three quarters being singletons. The sequenced sample consisted of PBMCs. Receptors were obtained from a woman in her forties or fifties in good health and CMV-seropositive.

This chain links TRBV7-2 with TRBJ2-2; D perhaps matches TRBD1 (5 bases). The CDR3 spans 17 residues. Trimming pared 5 bases from V and 0 bases from J, leaving 16 bases between. Germline V lookup: CDR1 SGHTA, CDR2 FQGNSA. The CDR3 coding sequence is TGTGCCAGCAGCCCCCAATCAGGGAATACGAACACCGGGGAGCTGTTTTTT. Translating it yields CASSPQSGNTNTGELFF.

The CDR3: CAISEAGGLGNQPQHF. The CDR3 DNA sequence: TGTGCCATCAGTGAGGCGGGGGGGCTCGGGAATCAGCCCCAGCATTTT. This chain joins TRBV10-3 and TRBJ1-5, with D perhaps TRBD1 (6 bases). Trimming removed 2 bases at V and 4 bases at J, with 15 bases between. The CDR3 consists of 16 residues. The germline V gene has CDR1 ENHRY and CDR2 SYGVKD.

This clone came up a few times. The rearrangement links TRBV27 to TRBJ2-2; 7 positions match TRBD1. Germline CDR1 reads MNHEY; CDR2 reads SMNVEV (reference sequence). The CDR3 runs 18 residues. The trim removed 4 bases at V and 0 bases at J, leaving 11 bases unmatched. The CDR3 sequence is CASSYHLTGATNTGELFF. CDR3 coding DNA: TGTGCCAGCAGTTATCATCTAACAGGGGCCACGAACACCGGGGAGCTGTTTTTT.

J is TRBJ2-5 and V is TRBV6-1; possible D gene TRBD1, 5 bases. Judging by the DNA end, TRBJ2-7 fits better; the J call may be wrong. CDR1 MNHNS and CDR2 SASEGT come from the germline V gene. The CDR3 has 14 residues. The CDR3 sequence is CASKGQGKINEQYF. The CDR3 DNA follows: TGTGCCAGCAAGGGGCAGGGTAAAATCAACGAGCAGTACTTC.